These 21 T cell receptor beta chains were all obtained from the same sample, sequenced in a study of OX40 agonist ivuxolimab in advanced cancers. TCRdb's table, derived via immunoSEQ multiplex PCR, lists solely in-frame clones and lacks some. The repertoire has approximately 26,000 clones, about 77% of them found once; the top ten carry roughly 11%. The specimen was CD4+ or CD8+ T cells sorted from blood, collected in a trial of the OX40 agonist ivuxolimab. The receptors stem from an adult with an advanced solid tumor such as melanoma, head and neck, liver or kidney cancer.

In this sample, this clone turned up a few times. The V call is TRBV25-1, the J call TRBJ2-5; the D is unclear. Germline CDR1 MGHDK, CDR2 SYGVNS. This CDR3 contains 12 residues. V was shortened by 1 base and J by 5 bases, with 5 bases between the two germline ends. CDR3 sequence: CASSESPETQYF. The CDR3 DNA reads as TGTGCCAGCAGTGAATCCCCGGAGACCCAGTACTTC.

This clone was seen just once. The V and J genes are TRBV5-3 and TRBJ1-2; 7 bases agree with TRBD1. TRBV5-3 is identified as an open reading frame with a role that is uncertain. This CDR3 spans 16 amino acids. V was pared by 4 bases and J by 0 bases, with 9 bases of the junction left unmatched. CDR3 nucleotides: TGTGCCAGAAGCCACACAGGGGCCGGGGCTAACTATGGCTACACCTTC. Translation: CARSHTGAGANYGYTF.

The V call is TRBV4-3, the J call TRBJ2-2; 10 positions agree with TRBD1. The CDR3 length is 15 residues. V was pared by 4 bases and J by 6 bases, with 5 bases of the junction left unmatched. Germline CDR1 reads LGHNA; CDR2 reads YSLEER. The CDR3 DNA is TGCGCCAGCAGCCGGGCCGGGACAGGGGCCGGGGAGCTGTTTTTT. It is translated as CASSRAGTGAGELFF.

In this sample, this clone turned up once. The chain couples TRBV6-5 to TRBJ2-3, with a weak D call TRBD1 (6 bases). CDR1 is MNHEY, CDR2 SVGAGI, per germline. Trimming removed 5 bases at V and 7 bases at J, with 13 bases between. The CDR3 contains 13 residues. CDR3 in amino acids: CASSANRDHTQYF. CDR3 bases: TGTGCCAGCAGTGCGAACAGGGACCATACGCAGTATTTT.

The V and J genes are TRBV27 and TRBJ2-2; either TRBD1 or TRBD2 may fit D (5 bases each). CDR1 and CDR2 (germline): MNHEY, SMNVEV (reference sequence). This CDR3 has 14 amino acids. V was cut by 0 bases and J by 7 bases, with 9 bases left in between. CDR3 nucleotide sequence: TGTGCCAGCAGTTTATCGGGGGTGGGCGGGGAGCTGTTTTTT. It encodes CASSLSGVGGELFF.

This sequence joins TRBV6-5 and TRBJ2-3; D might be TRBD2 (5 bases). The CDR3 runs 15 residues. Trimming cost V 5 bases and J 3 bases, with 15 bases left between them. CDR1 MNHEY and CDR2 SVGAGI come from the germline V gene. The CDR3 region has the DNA TGTGCCAGCAGTGCGGGCCTTACTCGAACAGATACGCAGTATTTT. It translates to CASSAGLTRTDTQYF.

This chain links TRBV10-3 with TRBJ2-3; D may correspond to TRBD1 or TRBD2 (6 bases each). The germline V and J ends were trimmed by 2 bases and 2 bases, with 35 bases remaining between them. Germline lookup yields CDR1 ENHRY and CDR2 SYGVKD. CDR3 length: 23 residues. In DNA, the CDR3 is TGTGCCATCAGTGAGCCCACAACTACCCCGAGGGCCGGGGGCCGGACCTACACAGATACGCAGTATTTT. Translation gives CAISEPTTTPRAGGRTYTDTQYF.

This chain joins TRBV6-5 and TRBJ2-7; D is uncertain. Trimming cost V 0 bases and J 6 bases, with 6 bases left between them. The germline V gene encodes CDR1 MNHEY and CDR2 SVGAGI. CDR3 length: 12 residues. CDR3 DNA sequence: TGTGCCAGCAGTTACTCCTCTGGCGAGCAGTACTTC. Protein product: CASSYSSGEQYF.

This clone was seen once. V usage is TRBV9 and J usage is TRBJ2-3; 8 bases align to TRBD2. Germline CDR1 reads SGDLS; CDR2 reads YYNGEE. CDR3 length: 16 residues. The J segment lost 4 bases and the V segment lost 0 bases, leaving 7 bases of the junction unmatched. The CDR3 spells CASSVVGSGVADTQYF. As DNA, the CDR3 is TGTGCCAGCAGCGTAGTGGGTAGCGGGGTCGCAGATACGCAGTATTTT.

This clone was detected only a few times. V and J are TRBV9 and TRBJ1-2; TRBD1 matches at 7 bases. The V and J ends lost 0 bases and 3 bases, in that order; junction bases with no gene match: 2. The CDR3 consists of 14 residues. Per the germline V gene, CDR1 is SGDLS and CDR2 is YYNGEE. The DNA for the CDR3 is TGTGCCAGCAGCGTAGAAGGGACAGACTATGGCTACACCTTC. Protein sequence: CASSVEGTDYGYTF. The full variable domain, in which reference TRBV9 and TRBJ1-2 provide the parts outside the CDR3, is DSGVTQTPKHLITATGQRVTLRCSPRSGDLSVYWYQQSLDQGLQFLIQYYNGEERAKGNILERFSAQQFPDLHSELNLSSLELGDSALYFCASSVEGTDYGYTFGSGTRLTVV.

The CDR3 here is CASAEQGTGEKLFF. CDR3 nucleotides: TGCGCCAGCGCGGAACAGGGGACGGGTGAAAAACTGTTTTTT. The genes are TRBV5-1 and TRBJ1-4, with TRBD1 matching 7 bases. The ends lost 7 bases at V and 7 bases at J; junction bases unmatched: 10. The germline V gene has CDR1 SGHRS and CDR2 YFSETQ. The CDR3 runs 14 residues.

Here the CDR3 reads CASSYGPEAFF. In nucleotides, the CDR3 is TGTGCCAGCAGCTATGGACCTGAAGCTTTCTTT. The genes are TRBV7-2 and TRBJ1-1; D call uncertain. This CDR3 has 11 residues. In germline, CDR1 is SGHTA, CDR2 FQGNSA. Deletions cut 4 bases from V and 6 bases from J, with 6 bases between.

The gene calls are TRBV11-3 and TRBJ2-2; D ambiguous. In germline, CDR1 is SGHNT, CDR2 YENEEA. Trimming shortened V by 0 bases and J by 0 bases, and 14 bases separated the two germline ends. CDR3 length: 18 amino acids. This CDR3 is CASSLEVGLGSNTGELFF. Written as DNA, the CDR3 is TGTGCCAGCAGCTTAGAAGTGGGCCTAGGATCGAACACCGGGGAGCTGTTTTTT.

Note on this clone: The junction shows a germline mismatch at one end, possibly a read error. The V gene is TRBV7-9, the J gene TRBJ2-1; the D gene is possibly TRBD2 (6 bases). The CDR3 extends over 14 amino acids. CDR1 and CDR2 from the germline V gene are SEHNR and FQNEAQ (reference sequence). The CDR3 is CASTLAEPYNEQFF. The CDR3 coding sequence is TGTGCCAGCACCTTAGCGGAGCCGTACAATGAGCAGTTCTTC.

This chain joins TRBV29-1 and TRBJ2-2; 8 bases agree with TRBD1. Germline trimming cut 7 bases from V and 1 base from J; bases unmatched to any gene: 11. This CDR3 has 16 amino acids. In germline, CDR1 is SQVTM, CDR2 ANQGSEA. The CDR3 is CSAPVGDRKNTGELFF. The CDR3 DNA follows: TGCAGCGCACCGGTAGGGGACAGGAAGAACACCGGGGAGCTGTTTTTT.

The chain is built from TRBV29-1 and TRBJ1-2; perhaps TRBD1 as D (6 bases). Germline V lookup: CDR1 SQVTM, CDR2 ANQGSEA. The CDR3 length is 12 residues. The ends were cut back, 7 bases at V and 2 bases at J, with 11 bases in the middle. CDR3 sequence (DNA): TGCAGCGCATCCGGACAGAACTATGGCTACACCTTC. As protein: CSASGQNYGYTF.

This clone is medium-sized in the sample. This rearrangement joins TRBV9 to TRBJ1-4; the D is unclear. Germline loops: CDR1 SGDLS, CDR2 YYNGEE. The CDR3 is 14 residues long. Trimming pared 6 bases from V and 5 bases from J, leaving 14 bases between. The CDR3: CASNQGRLNEKLFF. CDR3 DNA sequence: TGTGCCAGCAACCAAGGAAGGCTAAATGAAAAACTGTTTTTT.

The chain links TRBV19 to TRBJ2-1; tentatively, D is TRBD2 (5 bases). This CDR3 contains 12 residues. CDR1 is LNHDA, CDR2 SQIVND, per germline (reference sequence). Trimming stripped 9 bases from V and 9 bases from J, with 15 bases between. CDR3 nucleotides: TGTGCCAGCGGATCACCAGCGGTTGAGCAGTTCTTC. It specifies CASGSPAVEQFF.

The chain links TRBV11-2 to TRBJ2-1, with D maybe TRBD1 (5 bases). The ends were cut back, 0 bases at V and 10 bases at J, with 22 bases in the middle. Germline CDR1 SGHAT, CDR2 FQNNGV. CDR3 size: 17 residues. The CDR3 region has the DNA TGTGCCAGCAGCTTAGATCGATTTAAGGGGTCTATGGACGAGCAGTTCTTC. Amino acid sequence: CASSLDRFKGSMDEQFF.

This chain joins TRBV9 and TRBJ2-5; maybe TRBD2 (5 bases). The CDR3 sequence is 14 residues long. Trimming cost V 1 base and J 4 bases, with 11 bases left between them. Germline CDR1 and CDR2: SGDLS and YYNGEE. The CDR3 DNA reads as TGTGCCAGCAGCGTACGACCCCGGGGAGAGACCCAGTACTTC. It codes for CASSVRPRGETQYF.

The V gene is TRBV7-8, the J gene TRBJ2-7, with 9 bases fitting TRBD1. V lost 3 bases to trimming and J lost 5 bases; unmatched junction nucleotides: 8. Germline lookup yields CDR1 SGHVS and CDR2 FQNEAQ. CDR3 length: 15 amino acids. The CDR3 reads CASSFWDREIDEQYF. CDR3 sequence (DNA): TGTGCCAGCAGCTTTTGGGACAGGGAAATTGACGAGCAGTACTTC.